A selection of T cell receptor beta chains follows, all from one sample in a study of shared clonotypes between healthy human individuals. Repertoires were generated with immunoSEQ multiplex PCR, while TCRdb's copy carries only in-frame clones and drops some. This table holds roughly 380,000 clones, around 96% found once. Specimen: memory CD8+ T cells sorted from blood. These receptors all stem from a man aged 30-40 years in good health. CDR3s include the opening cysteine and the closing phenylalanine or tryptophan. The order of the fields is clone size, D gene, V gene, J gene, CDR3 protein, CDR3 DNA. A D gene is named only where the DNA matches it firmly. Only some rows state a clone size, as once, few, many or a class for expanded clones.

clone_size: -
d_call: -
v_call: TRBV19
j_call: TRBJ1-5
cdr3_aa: CASSIEANQPQHF
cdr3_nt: TGTGCCAGTAGTATAGAAGCCAATCAGCCCCAGCATTTT

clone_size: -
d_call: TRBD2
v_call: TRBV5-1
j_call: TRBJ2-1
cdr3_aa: CASSRSGLAGGGNEQFF
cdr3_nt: TGCGCCAGCAGCAGATCGGGACTAGCGGGAGGAGGCAATGAGCAGTTCTTC

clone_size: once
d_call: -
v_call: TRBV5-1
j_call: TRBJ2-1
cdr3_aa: CASSLTPILMYGYNEQFF
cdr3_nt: TGCGCCAGCAGCTTGACCCCAATCTTGATGTACGGCTACAATGAGCAGTTCTTC

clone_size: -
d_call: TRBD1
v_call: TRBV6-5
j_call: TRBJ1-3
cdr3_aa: CASRTGSGNTIYF
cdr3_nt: TGTGCCAGTCGGACAGGTTCAGGAAACACCATATATTTT

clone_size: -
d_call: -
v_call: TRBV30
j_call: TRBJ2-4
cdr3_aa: CAWSVVGGLQNIQYF
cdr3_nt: TGTGCCTGGAGTGTGGTTGGGGGGCTACAAAACATTCAGTACTTC

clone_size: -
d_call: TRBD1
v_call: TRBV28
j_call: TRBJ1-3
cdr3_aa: CASSFRTGGSGNTIYF
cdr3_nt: TGTGCCAGCAGTTTCAGGACAGGGGGCTCTGGAAACACCATATATTTT

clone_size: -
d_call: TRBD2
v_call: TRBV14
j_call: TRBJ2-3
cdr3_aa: CASSQDPLAGTDTQYF
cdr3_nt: TGTGCCAGCAGCCAAGATCCACTAGCGGGAACAGATACGCAGTATTTT

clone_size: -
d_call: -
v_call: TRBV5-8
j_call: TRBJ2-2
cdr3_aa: CASSPGQNTGELFF
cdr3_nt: TGTGCCAGCAGCCCGGGACAGAACACCGGGGAGCTGTTTTTT

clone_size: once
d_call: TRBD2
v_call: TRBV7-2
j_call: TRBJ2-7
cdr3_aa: CASSSSLAGGLFSYEQYF
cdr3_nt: TGTGCCAGCAGCTCGAGCCTAGCGGGAGGGCTTTTCTCCTACGAGCAGTACTTC

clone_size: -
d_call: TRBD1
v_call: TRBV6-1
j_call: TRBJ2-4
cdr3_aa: CASSVGQSLAKNIQYF
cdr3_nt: TGTGCCAGCAGTGTGGGACAGTCCTTAGCCAAAAACATTCAGTACTTC

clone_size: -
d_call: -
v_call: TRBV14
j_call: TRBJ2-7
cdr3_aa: CASSQEIGSYEQYF
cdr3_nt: TGTGCCAGCAGCCAAGAAATCGGCTCCTACGAGCAGTACTTC

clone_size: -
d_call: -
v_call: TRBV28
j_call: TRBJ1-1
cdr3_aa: CASSLSGPLPGSTEAFF
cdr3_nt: TGTGCCAGCAGTTTATCGGGACCCCTGCCTGGGAGCACTGAAGCTTTCTTT

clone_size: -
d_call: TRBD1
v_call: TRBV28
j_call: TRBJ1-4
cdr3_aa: CASRIGTGNEKLFF
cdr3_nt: TGTGCCAGCAGGATCGGGACAGGAAATGAAAAACTGTTTTTT

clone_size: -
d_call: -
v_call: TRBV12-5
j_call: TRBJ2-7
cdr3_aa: CASGLSASYEQYF
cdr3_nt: TGTGCTAGTGGTTTGTCAGCCTCCTACGAGCAGTACTTC

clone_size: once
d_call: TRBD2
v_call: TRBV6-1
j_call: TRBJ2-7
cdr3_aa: CASSEGRGLAREQYF
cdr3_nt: TGTGCCAGCAGTGAAGGTAGGGGACTAGCAAGGGAGCAGTACTTC

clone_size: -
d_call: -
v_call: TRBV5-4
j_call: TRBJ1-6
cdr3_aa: CASGPADSPLHF
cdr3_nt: TGTGCCAGCGGGCCGGCGGATTCACCCCTCCACTTT

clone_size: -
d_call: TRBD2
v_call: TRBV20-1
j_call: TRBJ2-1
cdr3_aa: CSAPGLGGQFF
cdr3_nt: TGCAGTGCTCCGGGACTAGGTGGGCAGTTCTTC

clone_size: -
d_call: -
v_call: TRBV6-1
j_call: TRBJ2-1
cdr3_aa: CASTRMQGNEQFF
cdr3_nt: TGTGCCAGCACAAGGATGCAGGGGAATGAGCAGTTCTTC

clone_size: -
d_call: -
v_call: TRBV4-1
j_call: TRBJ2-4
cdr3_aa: CASSQEGGSGGIQYF
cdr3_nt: TGCGCCAGCAGCCAAGAGGGCGGGTCTGGGGGCATTCAGTACTTC

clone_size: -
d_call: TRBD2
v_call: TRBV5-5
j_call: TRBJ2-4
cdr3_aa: CASSHPLGAGGPENIQYF
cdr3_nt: TGTGCCAGCAGCCACCCCCTAGGAGCGGGAGGGCCGGAAAACATTCAGTACTTC

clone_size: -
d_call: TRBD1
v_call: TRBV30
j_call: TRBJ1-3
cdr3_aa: CAWSVRTGGFGNTIYF
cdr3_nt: TGTGCCTGGAGTGTACGGACAGGGGGTTTTGGAAACACCATATATTTT

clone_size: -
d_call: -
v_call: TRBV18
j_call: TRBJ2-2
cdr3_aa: CASSPPGSGDTGELFF
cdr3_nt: TGTGCCAGCTCACCCCCAGGGAGTGGGGACACCGGGGAGCTGTTTTTT

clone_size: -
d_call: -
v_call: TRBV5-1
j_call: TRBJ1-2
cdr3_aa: CASSRDTNYGYTF
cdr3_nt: TGCGCCAGCAGCCGGGACACCAATTATGGCTACACCTTC

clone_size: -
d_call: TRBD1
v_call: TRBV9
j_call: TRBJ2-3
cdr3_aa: CASSAYRDRVTDTQYF
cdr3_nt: TGTGCCAGCAGCGCGTACCGGGACAGGGTCACAGATACGCAGTATTTT

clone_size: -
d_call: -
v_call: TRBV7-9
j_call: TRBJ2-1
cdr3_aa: CASSFSSYNEQFF
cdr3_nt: TGTGCCAGCAGCTTCAGCTCCTACAATGAGCAGTTCTTC

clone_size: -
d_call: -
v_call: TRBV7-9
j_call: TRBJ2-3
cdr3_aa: CASSLGGLLRDTQYF
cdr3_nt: TGTGCCAGCAGCTTAGGGGGCCTCTTGCGGGATACGCAGTATTTT

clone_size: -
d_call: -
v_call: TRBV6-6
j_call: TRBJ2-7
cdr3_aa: CASTRTSSKHEQYF
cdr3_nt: TGTGCCAGCACCCGCACGAGTAGCAAGCACGAGCAGTACTTC

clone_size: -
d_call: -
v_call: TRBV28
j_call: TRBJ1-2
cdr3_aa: CASSLYTYGYTF
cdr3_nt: TGTGCCAGCAGTTTATATACCTATGGCTACACCTTC

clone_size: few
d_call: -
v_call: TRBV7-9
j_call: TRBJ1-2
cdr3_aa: CASSLRAWRPVESYGYTF
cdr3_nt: TGTGCCAGCAGTCTCCGAGCGTGGCGCCCGGTAGAATCCTATGGCTACACCTTC

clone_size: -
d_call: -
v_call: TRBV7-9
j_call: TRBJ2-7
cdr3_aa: CASSLPVSSEQYF
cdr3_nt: TGTGCCAGCAGCTTACCGGTTAGCTCCGAGCAGTACTTC

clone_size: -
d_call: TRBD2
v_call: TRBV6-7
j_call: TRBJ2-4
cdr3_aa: CARTKSGLAGGVLKNIQYF
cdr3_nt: TGTGCCAGAACGAAATCGGGACTAGCGGGAGGGGTGTTAAAAAACATTCAGTACTTC

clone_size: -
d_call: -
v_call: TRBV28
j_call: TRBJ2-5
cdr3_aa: CASSSRGGQYF
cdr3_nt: TGTGCCAGCAGTTCTCGGGGTGGCCAGTACTTC

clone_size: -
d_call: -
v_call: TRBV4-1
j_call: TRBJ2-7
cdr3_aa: CASSQEGSSYEQYF
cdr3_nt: TGCGCCAGCAGCCAAGAAGGGAGTTCCTACGAGCAGTACTTC

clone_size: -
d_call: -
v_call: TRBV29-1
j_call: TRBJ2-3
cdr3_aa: CSVEGAPGAGITDTQYF
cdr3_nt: TGCAGCGTTGAAGGGGCCCCGGGAGCCGGGATCACAGATACGCAGTATTTT

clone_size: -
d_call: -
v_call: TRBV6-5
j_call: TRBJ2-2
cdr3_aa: CASNVQENTGELFF
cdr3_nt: TGTGCCAGCAACGTACAGGAGAACACCGGGGAGCTGTTTTTT

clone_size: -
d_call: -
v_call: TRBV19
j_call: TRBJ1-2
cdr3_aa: CASSIDGGWRYGYTF
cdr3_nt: TGTGCCAGTAGTATAGATGGGGGCTGGCGCTATGGCTACACCTTC

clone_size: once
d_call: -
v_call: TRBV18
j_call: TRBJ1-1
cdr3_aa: CASSSGQLNTEAFF
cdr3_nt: TGTGCCAGCTCATCCGGACAGTTAAACACTGAAGCTTTCTTT

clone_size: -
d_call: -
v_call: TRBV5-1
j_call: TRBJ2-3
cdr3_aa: CASSLGASTDTQYF
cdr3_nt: TGCGCCAGCAGCTTGGGGGCTAGCACAGATACGCAGTATTTT

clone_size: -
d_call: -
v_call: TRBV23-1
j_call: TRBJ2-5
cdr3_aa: CASSQFYGTNRQETQYF
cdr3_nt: TGCGCCAGCAGTCAATTTTATGGGACGAACCGCCAAGAGACCCAGTACTTC

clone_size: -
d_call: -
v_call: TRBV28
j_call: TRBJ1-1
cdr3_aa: CASSHRDGLNTEAFF
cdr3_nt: TGTGCCAGCAGTCATCGGGACGGCCTAAACACTGAAGCTTTCTTT